A single sample is the source of the 9 T cell receptor beta chains below, sequenced in a study of blood T cell repertoires in COVID-19. Generated by immunoSEQ multiplex PCR, the TCRdb table keeps only in-frame clones and is missing some. There are about 190,000 clones in the sample; roughly 84% occur only once, and 6.2% lies in the top ten. Sequenced input: peripheral blood. These receptor sequences come from a woman between 40 and 55 years old who had recovered from COVID-19.

The chain joins TRBV19 to TRBJ2-1; TRBD1 agrees at 8 bases. CDR1 and CDR2 (germline): LNHDA, SQIVND (reference sequence). V shed 8 bases and J 3 bases; nucleotides not matched to a gene: 6. CDR3 size: 14 residues. CDR3 region: CASSETGVYNEQFF. CDR3 DNA: TGTGCCAGTTCCGAGACAGGGGTCTACAATGAGCAGTTCTTC. The full variable domain, in which reference TRBV19 and TRBJ2-1 provide the parts outside the CDR3, is DGGITQSPKYLFRKEGQNVTLSCEQNLNHDAMYWYRQDPGQGLRLIYYSQIVNDFQKGDIAEGYSVSREKKESFPLTVTSAQKNPTAFYLCASSETGVYNEQFFGPGTRLTVL.

The chain joins TRBV29-1 to TRBJ1-2, with D perhaps matching TRBD1 (5 bases). Per the germline V gene, CDR1 is SQVTM and CDR2 is ANQGSEA. The V end lost 3 bases, the J end lost 4 bases, and 6 bases lay between the germline ends. This CDR3 region has 11 residues. The CDR3 nucleotides are TGCAGCGTTGACAGGGCCTATGGCTACACCTTC. Its protein product is CSVDRAYGYTF.

V is TRBV28 and J is TRBJ2-3; TRBD1 aligns across 10 bases. Germline CDR1 is MDHEN and CDR2 is SYDVKM. V trimming: 7 bases; J trimming: 2 bases; junction bases outside the gene matches: 3. The CDR3 length is 14 residues. CDR3 sequence: CASMTGGNTDTQYF. For the CDR3, the DNA is TGTGCCAGCATGACAGGGGGCAACACAGATACGCAGTATTTT.

The J gene is TRBJ2-1, the V gene TRBV30, with 7 bases lining up with TRBD2. This CDR3 comprises 16 residues. In germline, CDR1 is GTSNPN, CDR2 SVGIG (reference sequence). J was trimmed by 10 bases and V by 2 bases; bases with no gene match: 17. The CDR3, as DNA: TGTGCCTGGAGTCCCCGGGGAGCGGGAAGCCGATCGGAGCAGTTCTTC. This codes for CAWSPRGAGSRSEQFF.

The chain couples TRBV29-1 to TRBJ2-1, with D maybe TRBD1 (6 bases). The CDR3 consists of 15 residues. V dropped 1 base and J dropped 3 bases, with 13 bases sitting between them. Germline V gene lookup returns CDR1 SQVTM and CDR2 ANQGSEA. This chain's CDR3 is CSVEGHGTNYNEQFF. The CDR3 coding sequence is TGCAGCGTTGAAGGGCACGGGACAAACTACAATGAGCAGTTCTTC.

This rearrangement joins TRBV28 to TRBJ1-4; D remains unclear. The length of the CDR3 is 14 residues. Germline assignment: CDR1 MDHEN and CDR2 SYDVKM. V was pared by 7 bases and J by 0 bases, with 9 bases between. This chain's CDR3 is CASKSGSTNEKLFF. CDR3 DNA: TGTGCCAGCAAATCAGGTTCAACTAATGAAAAACTGTTTTTT.

The V gene is TRBV15, the J gene TRBJ2-1; 11 nucleotides agree with TRBD2. CDR1 is LNHNV, CDR2 YYDKDF, per germline (reference sequence). The CDR3 totals 16 residues. The trim removed 1 base at V and 4 bases at J, leaving 3 bases unmatched. This CDR3 is CATSRALAGVYNEQFF. Here the CDR3 DNA reads TGTGCCACCAGCAGAGCACTAGCGGGAGTATACAATGAGCAGTTCTTC.

The genes are TRBV29-1 and TRBJ2-2; D may be TRBD1 (7 bases). Germline V CDR1 and CDR2: SQVTM, ANQGSEA. The V and J ends lost 7 bases and 5 bases respectively, with 14 bases between them. The CDR3 contains 13 residues. CDR3 region: CSGRQGGTGELFF. The CDR3 region has the DNA TGCAGCGGGAGACAGGGAGGAACCGGGGAGCTGTTTTTT.

This chain uses TRBV18 with TRBJ1-4; 11 bases line up with TRBD1. Losses at the gene ends were 3 bases for V and 7 bases for J; bases not matched to a gene: 1. The CDR3 runs to 14 residues. The germline V gene has CDR1 KGHSH and CDR2 LQKENI. DNA of the CDR3: TGTGCCAGCTCACCGGGACAGGGGGGTGAAAAACTGTTTTTT. This codes for CASSPGQGGEKLFF.